Listed below are T cell receptor beta chains from one sample, sequenced in a study of T cell responses to AZD1222 COVID-19 vaccine. Assay used: immunoSEQ multiplex PCR; TCRdb lists only in-frame clones, some missing. This table has about 150,000 clones, about 92% appearing once. This sample comprised peripheral blood, obtained on day 0 of AZD1222 vaccination. The source of these receptors is an adult in good health. Each CDR3 is given with its conserved first and last residue. A D gene is named only where the DNA matches it firmly. Rows may omit the clone size; those that give it use once, few, many or a size class.

V,D,J,size,CDR3,DNA
TRBV19,-,TRBJ2-2,-,CASSTELTGSTGELFF,TGTGCCAGTAGTACCGAATTAACAGGGTCAACCGGGGAGCTGTTTTTT
TRBV9,TRBD2,TRBJ2-1,few,CASSVTGTSVNEQFF,TGTGCCAGCAGCGTAACCGGGACTAGTGTGAATGAGCAGTTCTTC
TRBV6-2/TRBV6-3,TRBD1,TRBJ1-6,-,CASSYWDRDGSPLHF,TGTGCCAGCAGTTACTGGGACAGGGACGGTTCACCCCTCCACTTT
TRBV27,-,TRBJ1-6,-,CASSPWAGILAGENSPLHF,TGTGCCAGCAGTCCATGGGCGGGAATATTGGCAGGGGAAAATTCACCCCTCCACTTT
TRBV2,-,TRBJ2-2,-,CASRQGTAGELFF,TGTGCCAGCAGACAGGGTACGGCCGGGGAGCTGTTTTTT
TRBV2,-,TRBJ2-5,-,CASSEVTTETQYF,TGTGCCAGCAGTGAAGTCACCACGGAGACCCAGTACTTC
TRBV27,TRBD1,TRBJ1-5,-,CASSSGQGVIGNQPQHF,TGTGCCAGCAGCTCTGGACAGGGGGTGATTGGCAATCAGCCCCAGCATTTT
TRBV19,TRBD2,TRBJ2-3,-,CASSITPGGGSTDTQYF,TGTGCCAGTAGTATCACGCCCGGCGGGGGGAGCACAGATACGCAGTATTTT
TRBV10-3,TRBD1,TRBJ1-5,-,CAISRTGTNQPQHF,TGTGCCATCAGCAGGACAGGGACAAATCAGCCCCAGCATTTT
TRBV25-1,-,TRBJ1-1,-,CASSESGGYTEAFF,TGTGCCAGCAGTGAATCGGGGGGATACACTGAAGCTTTCTTT
TRBV6-2/TRBV6-3,-,TRBJ1-1,-,CASSRGRGNTEAFF,TGTGCCAGCAGTAGGGGACGGGGGAACACTGAAGCTTTCTTT
TRBV21-1,-,TRBJ1-6,-,CASSNPGRISYNSPLHF,TGTGCCAGCAGCAACCCGGGACGGATAAGCTATAATTCACCCCTCCACTTT
TRBV27,-,TRBJ1-6,-,CASSLFAPPGTYNSPLHF,TGTGCCAGCAGTTTATTCGCGCCCCCAGGGACTTATAATTCACCCCTCCACTTT
TRBV5-6,-,TRBJ1-1,-,CASSYGRFLNTEAFF,TGTGCCAGCTCCTACGGGAGATTTCTAAACACTGAAGCTTTCTTT
TRBV5-4,TRBD1,TRBJ2-2,-,CASSLVPGQGAHTGELFF,TGTGCCAGCAGCTTGGTTCCGGGACAGGGGGCGCACACCGGGGAGCTGTTTTTT
TRBV18,-,TRBJ1-2,-,CASSSDTIYGYTF,TGTGCCAGCTCCTCGGACACGATCTATGGCTACACCTTC
TRBV20-1,-,TRBJ2-3,-,CSASLSDTQYF,TGCAGTGCTAGCTTATCAGATACGCAGTATTTT
TRBV6-5,-,TRBJ2-7,-,CASSIQVPYEQYF,TGTGCCAGCAGTATTCAGGTTCCCTACGAGCAGTACTTC
TRBV27,TRBD1,TRBJ2-7,-,CASSLSPGQRNEQYF,TGTGCCAGCAGTTTAAGCCCGGGACAGAGGAATGAGCAGTACTTC
TRBV30,-,TRBJ1-6,-,CALHVLGDSPLHF,TGTGCTTTGCACGTTTTGGGGGATTCACCCCTCCACTTT
TRBV15,-,TRBJ2-5,-,CATSRDQGDGETQYF,TGTGCCACCAGCAGAGATCAAGGAGACGGGGAGACCCAGTACTTC
TRBV29-1,-,TRBJ1-1,-,CSVVSRETEAFF,TGCAGCGTTGTTAGTCGGGAGACTGAAGCTTTCTTT
TRBV30,-,TRBJ1-2,-,CAWSVTGPRSYGYTF,TGTGCCTGGAGTGTAACAGGACCAAGGAGCTATGGCTACACCTTC
TRBV7-2,TRBD1,TRBJ2-5,-,CASSPRTGLRETQYF,TGTGCCAGCAGCCCTAGGACAGGCCTCCGAGAGACCCAGTACTTC
TRBV5-1,-,TRBJ2-7,-,CASSETGPNYEQYF,TGCGCCAGCTCGGAGACAGGCCCCAACTACGAGCAGTACTTC
TRBV27,-,TRBJ1-5,-,CASSLTGYSNQPQHF,TGTGCCAGCAGTTTAACAGGGTATAGCAATCAGCCCCAGCATTTT
TRBV24-1,-,TRBJ2-1,-,CATSDPRGGYNEQFF,TGTGCCACCAGTGATCCGAGGGGCGGCTACAATGAGCAGTTCTTC
TRBV6-9,-,TRBJ1-5,-,CASSSPGEVGNQPQHF,TGTGCCAGCAGTTCTCCAGGGGAGGTTGGCAATCAGCCCCAGCATTTT
TRBV29-1,-,TRBJ2-3,-,CSVDLARVTDTQYF,TGCAGCGTTGACCTAGCCAGGGTCACAGATACGCAGTATTTT
TRBV4-2,-,TRBJ2-1,-,CASSQDRGDYNEQFF,TGTGCCAGCAGCCAAGATCGGGGCGACTACAATGAGCAGTTCTTC
TRBV2,TRBD1,TRBJ1-5,-,CASSEGQGGQPQHF,TGTGCCAGCAGTGAAGGACAGGGGGGGCAGCCCCAGCATTTT
TRBV19,-,TRBJ2-7,-,CASSRPFGAQGRDEQYF,TGTGCCAGTAGCAGGCCATTCGGGGCTCAGGGACGGGACGAGCAGTACTTC